This T cell receptor beta chain was identified during a study of Tregs in tolerant kidney transplant recipients. General study findings and limits: Biological reproducibility was not directly addressed, but technical replication error appeared minimal. Activated donor B cell expansion appeared to reveal the most relevant donor-specific TCRbeta repertoire.

Unstimulated Tregs (CD4+CD25+CD127-) and CD4+CD25- non-Tregs were sorted from PBMCs. Clones were read by immunoSEQ multiplex PCR, and TCRdb kept only the in-frame ones, dropping some. Of roughly 250,000 clones listed, roughly four fifths are singletons. Remarks on this clone: Its target is unknown.

CDR1 is SGHNT and CDR2 is YYREEE in the germline V gene (reference sequence). The ends were cut back, 4 bases at V and 3 bases at J, with 19 bases in the middle. The CDR3 length is 17 residues. This TCR was recovered from a human donor in good health. The sample comprised CD4+ T cells from blood. This sequence joins TRBV5-4 and TRBJ1-4; TRBD1 might be the D (6 bases). The chain's CDR3 is CASSTPGGAGANEKLFF. The CDR3 coding sequence is TGTGCCAGCAGCACCCCGGGCGGGGCAGGGGCTAATGAAAAACTGTTTTTT.